The rows below give T cell receptor beta chains drawn from one sample of a study of OX40 agonist ivuxolimab in advanced cancers. The data were produced by immunoSEQ multiplex PCR, yet TCRdb's version contains in-frame clones alone and is incomplete. The top ten clones hold about an eighth of a sample with 15,000 to 20,000 clones, roughly 89% of them seen once. Specimen: CD4+ or CD8+ T cells sorted from blood, collected in a trial of the OX40 agonist ivuxolimab. The receptor source for this set is an adult with an advanced solid tumor such as melanoma, head and neck, liver or kidney cancer. The CDR3 runs from the conserved cysteine through the conserved F or W. D genes are given only for firm matches.

NA,TRBV2,TRBJ2-1,CASSDDSNEQFF
NA,TRBV15,TRBJ1-2,CATSREGSPDGYTF
TRBD1,TRBV27,TRBJ1-5,CASSFDRGGNQPQHF
NA,TRBV6-1,TRBJ1-1,CASREGDPNTEAFF
NA,TRBV4-1,TRBJ1-4,CASSGQSRENEKLFF
NA,TRBV29-1,TRBJ2-7,CSVEIGENSGVNYEQYF
NA,TRBV6-1,TRBJ1-2,CASSPTDTYSYGYTF
NA,TRBV28,TRBJ2-7,CASSPTVPHSYEQYF
NA,TRBV6-4,TRBJ1-2,CASSDSAGYTF
TRBD1,TRBV14,TRBJ1-1,CASSQRDRMNTEAFF
NA,TRBV5-1,TRBJ1-1,CASSLVGELSNTEAFF
NA,TRBV10-3,TRBJ2-2,CATKGGSTGELFF
NA,TRBV19,TRBJ1-5,CASSMFDLENQPQHF
TRBD1,TRBV28,TRBJ1-5,CASSLWGQPKPNQPQHF
TRBD2,TRBV7-6,TRBJ2-1,CASSLRSGRGGVDEQFF
TRBD2,TRBV2,TRBJ2-2,CASRFLAENTGELFF
TRBD1,TRBV27,TRBJ1-2,CASRPDRGGEDYGYTF
NA,TRBV6-6,TRBJ1-5,CATRWYQQPQHF
TRBD2,TRBV27,TRBJ2-3,CASSDSGRATDTQYF
NA,TRBV6-1,TRBJ2-7,CASSEVGTNEQYF
NA,TRBV6-1,TRBJ1-2,CASSDLDYGYTF
NA,TRBV6-6,TRBJ2-1,CASISGGLNEQFF
NA,TRBV5-1,TRBJ2-3,CASSPFRDTDTQYF
NA,TRBV4-1,TRBJ2-7,CASQEGGVDEQYF
NA,TRBV7-9,TRBJ2-7,CASSLGSGAAYEQYF
NA,TRBV5-1,TRBJ1-3,CASTILGVGTGNTIYF
NA,TRBV11-2,TRBJ2-1,CASSLWDQNNEQFF
TRBD1,TRBV11-2,TRBJ1-2,CASNGQEQVGYTF
TRBD1,TRBV19,TRBJ1-5,CASSIVAGTGEGQHF
TRBD2,TRBV11-2,TRBJ2-3,CASSSTSGSDKDTQYF
NA,TRBV19,TRBJ1-3,CASSITASSGNTIYF
NA,TRBV27,TRBJ2-1,CASSLFDEQFF
NA,TRBV28,TRBJ2-5,CASSRRGPWGETQYF
NA,TRBV27,TRBJ2-1,CASSLWGSGVRDEQFF
NA,TRBV7-2,TRBJ2-7,CASRARQGTLAGQPYEQYF
NA,TRBV6-5,TRBJ1-1,CASRHERTLETEAFF
NA,TRBV6-1,TRBJ1-2,CASSETATGVGGGYTF
NA,TRBV5-1,TRBJ1-3,CASSLGTPKPSGSGNTIYF
NA,TRBV11-3,TRBJ2-3,CASSLVGGGADTQYF
TRBD1,TRBV30,TRBJ2-2,CAWSVGWDRGSHTGELFF
NA,TRBV27,TRBJ2-1,CASSFRSYNEQFF
NA,TRBV6-6,TRBJ1-1,CASSLPRAGMNTEAFF
NA,TRBV5-1,TRBJ2-7,CASSPGLGAIYEQYF
TRBD2,TRBV19,TRBJ2-1,CASSIGTSGRILYNEQFF
TRBD1,TRBV19,TRBJ1-1,CASSPSAGTGNAFF
NA,TRBV4-1,TRBJ2-7,CASSQDLGSEQYF
TRBD1,TRBV13,TRBJ2-4,CASSGNRGAANIQYF
NA,TRBV19,TRBJ2-7,CASSLIGGESYEQYF
TRBD2,TRBV5-1,TRBJ2-1,CASSPSRGLAGGWTYNEQFF
TRBD1,TRBV27,TRBJ2-7,CASSPDREAYEQYF
NA,TRBV2,TRBJ2-7,CASSERQKAYEQYF
TRBD1,TRBV5-6,TRBJ1-6,CASRTTGTRAYNSPLHF
NA,TRBV6-6,TRBJ2-7,CASSLEGVAREQYF